This note documents a single T cell receptor beta chain sequence. Deletions cut 1 base from V and 14 bases from J, with 9 bases between. CDR1 is SGHTA and CDR2 is FQGNSA in the germline V gene. The CDR3 is 11 residues long. Using immunoSEQ multiplex PCR, the repertoire was profiled, and TCRdb retains in-frame clones only, with some absent. The sample consists of 68,000 or so clones, more than 80% of them appearing once. The entry originates in a study of T cell changes during pregnancy in multiple sclerosis. The TCR was taken from a female donor with multiple sclerosis, enrolled in a pregnancy study. This rearrangement joins TRBV7-2 to TRBJ1-5; D is undetermined. The sample in question was peripheral blood, obtained in the second trimester of pregnancy. The CDR3 bases are TGTGCCAGCAGCTTAGATGGAGATAAGCATTTT. This translates into CASSLDGDKHF. Full variable domain (rest looked up from reference TRBV7-2 and TRBJ1-5): GAGVSQSPSNKVTEKGKDVELRCDPISGHTALYWYRQSLGQGLEFLIYFQGNSAPDKSGLPSDRFSAERTGGSVSTLTIQRTQQEDSAVYLCASSLDGDKHFGDGTRLSIL.